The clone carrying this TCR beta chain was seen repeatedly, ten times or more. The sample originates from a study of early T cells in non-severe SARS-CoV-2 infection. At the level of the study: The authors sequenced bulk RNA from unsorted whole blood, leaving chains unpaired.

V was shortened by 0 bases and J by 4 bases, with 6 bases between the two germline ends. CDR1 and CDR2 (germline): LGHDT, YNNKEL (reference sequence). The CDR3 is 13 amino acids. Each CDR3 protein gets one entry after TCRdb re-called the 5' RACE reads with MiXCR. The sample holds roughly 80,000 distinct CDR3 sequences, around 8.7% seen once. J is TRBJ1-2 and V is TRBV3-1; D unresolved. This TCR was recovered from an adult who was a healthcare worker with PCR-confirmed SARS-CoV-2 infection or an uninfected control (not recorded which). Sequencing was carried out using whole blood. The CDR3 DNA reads TGTGCCAGCAGCCAAGAGCGAGCCTATGGCTACACCTTC. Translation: CASSQERAYGYTF.